This TCR beta chain was retrieved from a study of blood T cell repertoires in COVID-19. Looking at the study overall: Material from acute and convalescent COVID-19 was sourced from the United States, Italy and Spain.

Profiling relied on immunoSEQ multiplex PCR, and the TCRdb table lists in-frame clones only, not all of them. The sample carries about 230,000 clones, over 65% recorded once. This receptor was taken from an older woman with active or convalescent COVID-19. Input material: peripheral blood.

The CDR3: CASSSVGAEQYF. The DNA for the CDR3 is TGTGCCAGCAGTTCCGTGGGCGCCGAGCAGTACTTC. The V gene is TRBV2, the J gene TRBJ2-7, with D unclear. The CDR3 has 12 residues. V was pared by 5 bases and J by 6 bases, with 11 bases between. Germline V gives CDR1 SNHLY, CDR2 FYNNEI.